The source of this T cell receptor (beta chain) is a study of vaccination and CD4 T cells after COVID-19. The overall study: Post-COVID draws followed diagnosis by a median 101 days (range 35 to 161). Study observations and caveats: SARS-CoV-2-reactive clonotypes rose nonsignificantly, with the median going from roughly 19 to 38.

The treatment was: roughly 10-day PBMC culture with coronavirus spike peptide pools or control peptides (ViraFEST assay). The collection of CD4+ T cells from the unexposed donor took place before the COVID-19 pandemic (2011-2018). Four cold-coronavirus spikes, along with SARS-CoV-2 S/N, were used to probe unexposed-donor CD4+ T cells, cells permitting. About this clonotype: What it binds is unknown.

This CDR3 region has 14 residues. Germline V gives CDR1 LGHDT, CDR2 YNNKEL (reference sequence). V gave up 1 base and J gave up 8 bases; unmatched junction bases: 5. Cultured CD4+ T-cell DNA underwent Oncomine TCR Beta short-read sequencing. A single record per CDR3 protein comes from TCRdb applying MiXCR to the PCR reads. The table has about 4,000 distinct CDR3 sequences, roughly 70% seen once; the top ten hold less than 40%. The sample consisted of CD4+ T cells from blood, cultured in vitro. V is TRBV3-1 and J is TRBJ2-3; the match to TRBD2 covers 8 bases. The receptor comes from a human donor in good health. DNA of the CDR3: TGTGCCAGCAGCCAAGGACTAGCGAGGGGTACGCAGTATTTT. It translates to CASSQGLARGTQYF.